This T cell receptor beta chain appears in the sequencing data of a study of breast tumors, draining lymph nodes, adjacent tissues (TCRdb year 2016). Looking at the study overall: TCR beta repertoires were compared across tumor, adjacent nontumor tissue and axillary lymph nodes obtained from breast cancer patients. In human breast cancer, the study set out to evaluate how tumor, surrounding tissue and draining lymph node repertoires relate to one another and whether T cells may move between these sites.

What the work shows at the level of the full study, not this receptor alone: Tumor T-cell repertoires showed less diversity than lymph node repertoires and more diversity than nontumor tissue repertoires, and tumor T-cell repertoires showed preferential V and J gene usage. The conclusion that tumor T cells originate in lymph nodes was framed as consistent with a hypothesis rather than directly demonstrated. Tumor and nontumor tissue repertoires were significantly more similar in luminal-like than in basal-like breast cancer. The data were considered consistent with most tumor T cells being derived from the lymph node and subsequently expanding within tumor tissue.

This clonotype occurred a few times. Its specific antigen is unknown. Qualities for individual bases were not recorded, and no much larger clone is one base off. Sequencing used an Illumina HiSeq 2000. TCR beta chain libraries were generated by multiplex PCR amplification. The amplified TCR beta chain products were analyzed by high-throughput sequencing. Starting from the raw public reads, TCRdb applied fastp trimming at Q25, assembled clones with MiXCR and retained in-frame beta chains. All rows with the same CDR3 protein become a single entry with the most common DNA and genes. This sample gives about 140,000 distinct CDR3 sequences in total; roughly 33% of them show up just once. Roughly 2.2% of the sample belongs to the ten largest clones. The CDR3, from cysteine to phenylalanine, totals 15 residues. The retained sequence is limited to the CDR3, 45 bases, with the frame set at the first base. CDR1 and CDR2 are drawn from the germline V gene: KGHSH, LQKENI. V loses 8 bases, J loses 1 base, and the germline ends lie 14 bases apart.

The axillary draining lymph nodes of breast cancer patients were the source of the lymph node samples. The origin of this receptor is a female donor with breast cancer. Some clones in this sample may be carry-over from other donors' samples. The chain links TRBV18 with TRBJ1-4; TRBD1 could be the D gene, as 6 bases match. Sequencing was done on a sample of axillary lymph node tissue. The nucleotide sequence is TGTGCCAGCGCGCCCCACAGGGAAACTAATGAAAAACTGTTTTTT. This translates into CASAPHRETNEKLFF.